This is a list of T cell receptor beta chains from one sample in a study of blood T cell repertoires in COVID-19. Assay used: immunoSEQ multiplex PCR; TCRdb lists only in-frame clones, some missing. Here the sample spans more than 35,000 clones, under 85% being singletons. The source material was peripheral blood. These receptors all come from a woman of 80 years or more with acute or convalescent COVID-19. Both conserved end residues are part of each CDR3. The D gene is left open where the match is weak. The size of a clone is reported for some rows only, either as once, few or many, or as a class for expanded clones.

d_call	clone_size	j_call	v_call	cdr3_nt	cdr3_aa
NA	NA	TRBJ2-5	TRBV9	TGTGCCAGCAGCGTAGGCAGCGGCGAGACCCAGTACTTC	CASSVGSGETQYF
NA	NA	TRBJ1-6	TRBV5-1	TGCGCCAGCAGGGCCAGGGTCGATTCACCCCTCCACTTT	CASRARVDSPLHF
NA	NA	TRBJ2-5	TRBV3-1/TRBV3-2	TGTGCCAGCAGCCACCACAGGGTAGGGGAGACCCAGTACTTC	CASSHHRVGETQYF
NA	NA	TRBJ1-1	TRBV29-1	TGCACTAGCGGGGGAGTTATCACTGAAGCTTTCTTT	CTSGGVITEAFF
TRBD1	NA	TRBJ1-4	TRBV7-8	TGTGCCAGCAGCTTAGGGGGGACAGGGAGTGAAAAACTGTTTTTT	CASSLGGTGSEKLFF
NA	NA	TRBJ2-5	TRBV6-2/TRBV6-3	TGTGCCAGCAGTTACTTATCAGAGACCCAGTACTTC	CASSYLSETQYF
NA	NA	TRBJ2-3	TRBV3-1/TRBV3-2	TGTGCCAGCAGCCAAGGGACTACATCCTGGCCTAGCACAGATACGCAGTATTTT	CASSQGTTSWPSTDTQYF
NA	NA	TRBJ2-6	TRBV7-5	TGTGCCAGAAGCCGAATGGGGTTACAGGGCCTCTCTGGGGCCAACGTCCTGACTTTC	CARSRMGLQGLSGANVLTF
NA	NA	TRBJ1-2	TRBV18	TGTGCCAGCTCAGCGACAGATGTCTATGGCTACACCTTC	CASSATDVYGYTF
TRBD1	NA	TRBJ2-4	TRBV10-3	TGTGCCATCACTCCGGACAGGGCAAGCAACATTCAGTACTTC	CAITPDRASNIQYF
TRBD1	few	TRBJ1-3	TRBV5-1	TGCGCCAGCAGCTTGGCCGGGACAGGGGGAAACACCATATATTTT	CASSLAGTGGNTIYF
TRBD1	NA	TRBJ2-1	TRBV5-8	TGTGCCAGCAGCTTTAGGACAGGGGGTTACAATGAGCAGTTCTTC	CASSFRTGGYNEQFF
NA	NA	TRBJ1-6	TRBV5-1	TGCGCCAGCAGCTTCGAGACCGGAGGGTCACCCCTCCACTTT	CASSFETGGSPLHF
TRBD2	NA	TRBJ2-2	TRBV2	TGTGCCAGCAGTGGACTAGCGGGGGTGAACGGGGAGCTGTTTTTT	CASSGLAGVNGELFF
NA	NA	TRBJ1-5	TRBV19	TGTGCCAGTAGTAATCCGGGACACCCCGGTAATCAGCCCCAGCATTTT	CASSNPGHPGNQPQHF
NA	NA	TRBJ1-2	TRBV30	TGTGCCTGGAGCCGTACGCGGGATTATGGCTACACCTTC	CAWSRTRDYGYTF
TRBD2	once	TRBJ2-5	TRBV2	TGTGCCAGCAGTTTTAGCGGGGGGGTACGGGAGACCCAGTACTTC	CASSFSGGVRETQYF
TRBD1	once	TRBJ1-6	TRBV7-6	TGTGCCAGCAGCTTAGGGCGGACAGGGGGTTCACCCCTCCACTTT	CASSLGRTGGSPLHF
NA	NA	TRBJ1-1	TRBV7-9	TGTGCCAGCAGCTTAGGGGGCCCAGGGGACACTGAAGCTTTCTTT	CASSLGGPGDTEAFF
NA	NA	TRBJ2-5	TRBV7-9	TGTGCCAGCAGCTCGCAGGGTAGGGAGACCCAGTACTTC	CASSSQGRETQYF
TRBD2	NA	TRBJ2-7	TRBV6-5	TGTGCCAGCAGGGTACTAGCGGGGTACCGTTACGAGCAGTACTTC	CASRVLAGYRYEQYF
NA	NA	TRBJ1-1	TRBV6-5	TGTGCCAGCACTCAACAGGGAAGTGGGACTGAAGCTTTCTTT	CASTQQGSGTEAFF
NA	NA	TRBJ1-4	TRBV6-1	TGTGCCAGCAGTTCCGCGACAGTGTTAATGAAAAAACTGTTTTTT	CASSSATVLMKKLFF
NA	NA	TRBJ1-1	TRBV18	TGTGCCAGCTCACCAGGAGACCTTATCACTGAAGCTTTCTTT	CASSPGDLITEAFF
TRBD1	NA	TRBJ1-1	TRBV5-4	TGTGCCAGCAGCTTTAACAGGGGAATCACTGAAGCTTTCTTT	CASSFNRGITEAFF
NA	once	TRBJ2-3	TRBV5-1	TGCGCCAGCAGCTTGGAGGGGACAACTAGCACAGATACGCAGTATTTT	CASSLEGTTSTDTQYF
TRBD1	NA	TRBJ1-2	TRBV5-4	TGTGCCAGCAGGATGACAGGGATCTATGGCTACACCTTC	CASRMTGIYGYTF
NA	NA	TRBJ2-2	TRBV5-5	TGTGCCAGCATGGTGGGGCTAGGAGAAACCGGGGAGCTGTTTTTT	CASMVGLGETGELFF
NA	NA	TRBJ1-5	TRBV15	TGTGCCACCAGCAGAGATGGATCGGGGAGTCAGCCCCAGCATTTT	CATSRDGSGSQPQHF
TRBD1	NA	TRBJ1-2	TRBV27	TGTGCCAGCAGAACAGACAGGGGGCTGAACTATGGCTACACCTTC	CASRTDRGLNYGYTF
NA	once	TRBJ2-7	TRBV13	TGTGCCAGCAGCTTAGGAGGCGGGTACGAGCAGTACTTC	CASSLGGGYEQYF